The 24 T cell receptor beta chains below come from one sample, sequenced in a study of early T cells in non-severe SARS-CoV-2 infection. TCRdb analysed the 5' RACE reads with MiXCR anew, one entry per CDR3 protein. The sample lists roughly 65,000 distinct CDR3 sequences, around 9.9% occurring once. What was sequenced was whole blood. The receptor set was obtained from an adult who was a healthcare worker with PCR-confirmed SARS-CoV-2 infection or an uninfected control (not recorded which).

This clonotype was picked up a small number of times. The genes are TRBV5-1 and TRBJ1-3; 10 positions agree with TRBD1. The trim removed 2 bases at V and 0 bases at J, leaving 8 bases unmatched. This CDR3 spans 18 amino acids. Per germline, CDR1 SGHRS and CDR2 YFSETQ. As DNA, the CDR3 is TGCGCCAGCAGCTTCTTACCGGGACAGGGGCGCTCTGGAAACACCATATATTTT. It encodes CASSFLPGQGRSGNTIYF. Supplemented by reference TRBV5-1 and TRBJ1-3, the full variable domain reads KAGVTQTPRYLIKTRGQQVTLSCSPISGHRSVSWYQQTPGQGLQFLFEYFSETQRNKGNFPGRFSGRQFSNSRSEMNVSTLELGDSALYLCASSFLPGQGRSGNTIYFGEGSWLTVV.

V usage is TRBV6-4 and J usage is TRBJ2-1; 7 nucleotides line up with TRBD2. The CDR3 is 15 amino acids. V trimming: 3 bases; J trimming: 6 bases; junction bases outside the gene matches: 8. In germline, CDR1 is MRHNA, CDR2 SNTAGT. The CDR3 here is CASSDVAGVGNEQFF. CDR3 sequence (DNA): TGTGCCAGCAGTGATGTGGCGGGAGTGGGCAATGAGCAGTTCTTC.

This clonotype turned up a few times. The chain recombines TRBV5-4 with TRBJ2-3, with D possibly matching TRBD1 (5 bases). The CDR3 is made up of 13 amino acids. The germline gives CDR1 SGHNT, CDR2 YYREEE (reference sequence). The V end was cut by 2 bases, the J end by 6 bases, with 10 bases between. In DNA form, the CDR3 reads TGTGCCAGCAGCTTAAAGGGGCAGGATACGCAGTATTTT. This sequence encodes CASSLKGQDTQYF.

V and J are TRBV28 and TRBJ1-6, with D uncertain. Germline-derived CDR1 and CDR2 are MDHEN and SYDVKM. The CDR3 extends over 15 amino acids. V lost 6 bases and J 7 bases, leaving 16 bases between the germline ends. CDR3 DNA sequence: TGTGCCAGCAGGCTCGGATATTATAAGAATTCACCCCTCCACTTT. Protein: CASRLGYYKNSPLHF.

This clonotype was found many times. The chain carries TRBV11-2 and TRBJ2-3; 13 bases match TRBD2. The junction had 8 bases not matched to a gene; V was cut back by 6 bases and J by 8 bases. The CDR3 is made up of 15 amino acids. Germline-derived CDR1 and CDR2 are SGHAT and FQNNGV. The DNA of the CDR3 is TGTGCCAGCAGACCACTAGCGGGAGGGCCTCTTACGCAGTATTTT. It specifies CASRPLAGGPLTQYF.

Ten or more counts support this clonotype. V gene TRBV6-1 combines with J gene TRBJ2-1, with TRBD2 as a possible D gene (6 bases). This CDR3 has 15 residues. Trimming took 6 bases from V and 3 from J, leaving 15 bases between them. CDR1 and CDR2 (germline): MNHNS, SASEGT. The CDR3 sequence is CASRPDVGGYNEQFF. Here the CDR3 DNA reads TGTGCCAGCAGGCCCGACGTGGGGGGCTACAATGAGCAGTTCTTC.

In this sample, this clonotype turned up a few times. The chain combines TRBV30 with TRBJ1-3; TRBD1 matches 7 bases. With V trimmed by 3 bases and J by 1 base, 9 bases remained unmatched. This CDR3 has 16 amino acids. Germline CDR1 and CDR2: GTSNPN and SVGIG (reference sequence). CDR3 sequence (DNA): TGTGCCTGGAGCCGCCCGGGACAGATGTCTGGAAACACCATATATTTT. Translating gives CAWSRPGQMSGNTIYF.

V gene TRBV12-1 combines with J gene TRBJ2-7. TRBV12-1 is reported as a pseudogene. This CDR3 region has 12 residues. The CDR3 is CASSFDWYEQYF. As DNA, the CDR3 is TGTGCCAGCAGCTTCGACTGGTACGAGCAGTACTTC.

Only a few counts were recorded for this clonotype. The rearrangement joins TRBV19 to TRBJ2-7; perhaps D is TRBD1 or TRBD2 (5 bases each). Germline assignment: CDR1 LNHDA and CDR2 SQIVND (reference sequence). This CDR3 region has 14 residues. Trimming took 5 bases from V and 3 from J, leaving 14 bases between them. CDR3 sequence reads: CASSEGPAYYEQYF. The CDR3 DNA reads TGTGCCAGTAGTGAGGGACCAGCATACTACGAGCAGTACTTC.

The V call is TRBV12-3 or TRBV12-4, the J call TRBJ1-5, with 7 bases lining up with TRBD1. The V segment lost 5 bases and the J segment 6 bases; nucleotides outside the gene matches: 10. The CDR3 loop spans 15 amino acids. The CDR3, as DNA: TGTGCCAGCAGTCCTCGGGGGACAGAACTTCAGCCCCAGCATTTT. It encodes CASSPRGTELQPQHF.

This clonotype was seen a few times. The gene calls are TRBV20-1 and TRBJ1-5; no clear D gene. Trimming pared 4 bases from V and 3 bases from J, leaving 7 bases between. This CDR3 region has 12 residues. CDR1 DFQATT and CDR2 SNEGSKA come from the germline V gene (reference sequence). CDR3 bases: TGCAGTGCTACCACCATCAATCAGCCCCAGCATTTT. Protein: CSATTINQPQHF.

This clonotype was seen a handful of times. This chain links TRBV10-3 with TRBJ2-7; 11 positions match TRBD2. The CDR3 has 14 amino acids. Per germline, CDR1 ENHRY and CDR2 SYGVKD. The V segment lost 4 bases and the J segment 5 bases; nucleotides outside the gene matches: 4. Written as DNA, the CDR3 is TGTGCCATCAGTGGACTAGCGGGAAATAACGAGCAGTACTTC. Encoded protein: CAISGLAGNNEQYF.

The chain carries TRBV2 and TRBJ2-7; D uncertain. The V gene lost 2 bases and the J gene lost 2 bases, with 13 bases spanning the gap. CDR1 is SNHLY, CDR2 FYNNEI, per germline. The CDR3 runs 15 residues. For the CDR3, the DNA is TGTGCCAGCAGTGAATCGGCAGCTACAACCTACGAGCAGTACTTC. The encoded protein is CASSESAATTYEQYF.

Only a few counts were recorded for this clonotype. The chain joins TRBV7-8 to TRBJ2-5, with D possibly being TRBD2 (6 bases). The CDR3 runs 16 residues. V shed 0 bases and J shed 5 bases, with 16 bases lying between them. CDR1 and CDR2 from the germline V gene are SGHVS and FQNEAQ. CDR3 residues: CASSLARWTRGETQYF. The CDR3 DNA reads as TGTGCCAGCAGCTTAGCGCGGTGGACCCGGGGGGAGACCCAGTACTTC.

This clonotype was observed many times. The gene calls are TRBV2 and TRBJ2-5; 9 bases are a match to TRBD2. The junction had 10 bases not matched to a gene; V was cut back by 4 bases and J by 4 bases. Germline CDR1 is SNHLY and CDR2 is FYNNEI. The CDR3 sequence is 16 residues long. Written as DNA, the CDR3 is TGTGCCAGCAGTGCGGATAGCGGGAGTATTAGAGAGACCCAGTACTTC. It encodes CASSADSGSIRETQYF.

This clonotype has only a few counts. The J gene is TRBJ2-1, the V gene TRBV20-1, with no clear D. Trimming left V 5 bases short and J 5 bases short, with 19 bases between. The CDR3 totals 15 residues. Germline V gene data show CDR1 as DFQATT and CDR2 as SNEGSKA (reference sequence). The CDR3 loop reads CSARPLMSLNNEQFF. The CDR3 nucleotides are TGCAGTGCTCGACCACTCATGTCTCTCAACAATGAGCAGTTCTTC.

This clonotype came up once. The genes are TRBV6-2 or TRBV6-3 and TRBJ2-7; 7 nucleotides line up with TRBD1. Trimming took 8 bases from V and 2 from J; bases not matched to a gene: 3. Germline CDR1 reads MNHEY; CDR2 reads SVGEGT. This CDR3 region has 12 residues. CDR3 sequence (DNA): TGTGCCAGCGGCGACAGGGCCTACGAGCAGTACTTC. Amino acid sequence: CASGDRAYEQYF.

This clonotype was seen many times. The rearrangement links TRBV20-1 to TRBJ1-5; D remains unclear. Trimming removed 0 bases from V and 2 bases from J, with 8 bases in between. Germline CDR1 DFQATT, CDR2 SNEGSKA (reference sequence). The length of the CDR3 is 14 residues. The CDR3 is CSARDQAGNQPQHF. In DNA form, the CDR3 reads TGCAGTGCTAGAGATCAGGCAGGCAATCAGCCCCAGCATTTT.

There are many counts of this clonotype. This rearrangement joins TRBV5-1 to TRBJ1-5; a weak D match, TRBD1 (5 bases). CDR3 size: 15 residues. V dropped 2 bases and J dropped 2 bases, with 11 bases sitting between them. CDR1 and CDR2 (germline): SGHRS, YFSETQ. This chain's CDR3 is CASSLDPGGNQPQHF. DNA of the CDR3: TGCGCCAGCAGCTTAGACCCGGGGGGCAATCAGCCCCAGCATTTT.

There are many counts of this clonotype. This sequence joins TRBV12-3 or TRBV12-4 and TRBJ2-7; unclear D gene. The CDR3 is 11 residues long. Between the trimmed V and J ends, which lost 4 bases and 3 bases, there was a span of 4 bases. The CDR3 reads CASSYYYEQYF. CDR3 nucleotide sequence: TGTGCCAGCAGTTACTACTACGAGCAGTACTTC.

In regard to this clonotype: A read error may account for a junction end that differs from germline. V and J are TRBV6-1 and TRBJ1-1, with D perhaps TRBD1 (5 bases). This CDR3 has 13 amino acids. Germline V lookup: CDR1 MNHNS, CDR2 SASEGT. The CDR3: CASSSFRATEVFF. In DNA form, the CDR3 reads TGTGCCAGCAGCTCCTTCAGGGCCACTGAAGTTTTCTTT.

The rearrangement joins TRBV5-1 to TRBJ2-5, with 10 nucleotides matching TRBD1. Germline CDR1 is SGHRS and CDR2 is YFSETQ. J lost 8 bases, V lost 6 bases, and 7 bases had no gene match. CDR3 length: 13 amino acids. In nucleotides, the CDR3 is TGCGCCAGCACGGACAGGGGGATGTTAACCCAGTACTTC. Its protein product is CASTDRGMLTQYF. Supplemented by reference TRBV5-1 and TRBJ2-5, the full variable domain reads KAGVTQTPRYLIKTRGQQVTLSCSPISGHRSVSWYQQTPGQGLQFLFEYFSETQRNKGNFPGRFSGRQFSNSRSEMNVSTLELGDSALYLCASTDRGMLTQYFGPGTRLLVL.

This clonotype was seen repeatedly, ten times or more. CDR3: CASSPGGANYEQYF. CDR3 bases: TGTGCCAGCAGCCCTGGCGGGGCCAATTACGAGCAGTACTTC. This chain links TRBV5-7 with TRBJ2-7; TRBD2 might be the D (6 bases). Being an ORF, TRBV5-7 has a function that is uncertain. The CDR3 runs to 14 residues. V lost 4 bases, J lost 4 bases, and 15 bases lay in between.

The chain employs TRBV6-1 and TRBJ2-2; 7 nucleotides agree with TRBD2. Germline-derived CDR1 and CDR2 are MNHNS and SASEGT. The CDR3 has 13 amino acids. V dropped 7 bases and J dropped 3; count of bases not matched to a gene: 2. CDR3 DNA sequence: TGTGCCAGCAACAGCGGGGACACCGGGGAGCTGTTTTTT. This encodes CASNSGDTGELFF.